The sequence of this T cell receptor beta chain was determined in a study of T cells in Graves' hyperthyroidism and ophthalmopathy. Amplification yielded TCR beta CDR3 regions, with RNA transcripts as the source. Initially, a first-round RT-PCR of the TCR CDR3 employed the HTBI primer set. TCRdb ran MiXCR on the multiplex PCR reads and lists one entry per CDR3 protein. The sample consists of 250,000 to 300,000 distinct CDR3 sequences, roughly 20% of them appearing once. CDR3 length: 15 residues. V was cut by 1 base and J by 2 bases, with 8 bases left in between. Looked up from germline, CDR1 is LNHNV and CDR2 is YYDKDF (reference sequence). Comment on this clonotype: Its cognate antigen is unknown.

Whole-study results and caveats: Blood shared most expanded thyroid clonotypes above 0.001.

PBMCs were obtained from approximately 10 ml fresh peripheral blood. This sequence joins TRBV15 and TRBJ1-4; the D gene is possibly TRBD1 (5 bases). Input material: blood. The sequence was collected from a man aged 45 to 65 with Graves' ophthalmopathy. The CDR3 coding sequence is TGTGCCACCAGCAGAGCGGGGGGTACTAATGAAAAACTGTTTTTT. Translation: CATSRAGGTNEKLFF. The full variable domain, rest sourced from reference TRBV15 and TRBJ1-4, is DAMVIQNPRYQVTQFGKPVTLSCSQTLNHNVMYWYQQKSSQAPKLLFHYYDKDFNNEADTPDNFQSRRPNTSFCFLDIRSPGLGDTAMYLCATSRAGGTNEKLFFGSGTQLSVL.